A selection of T cell receptor beta chains follows, all from one sample in a study of T cell repertoires in cytomegalovirus infection. TCRdb reprocessed the reads with MiXCR, giving one entry per CDR3 protein. The table has about 340,000 distinct CDR3 sequences, 25% to 30% seen once. The antigens of these receptors remain unknown. Specimen: cultured PBMCs, collected from culture after CMV antigen stimulation. The source of these receptors is a human donor in good health (CMV status not recorded). Some clones in this sample may be carry-over from other donors' samples. The CDR3 runs from the conserved cysteine through the conserved F or W. The order of the fields is clone size, V gene, CDR3 length, D gene, J gene, CDR3 DNA, CDR3 protein. The D gene is left open where the match is weak. Clone size is stated in some rows and not others, as once, few, many or a class when expanded.

clone_size: few; v_call: TRBV6-1; cdr3_length: 16; d_call: TRBD2; j_call: TRBJ2-7; cdr3_nt: TGTGCCAGCACCCTTCCCCGGACTAGCGGAAGTTACGAGCAGTACTTC; cdr3_aa: CASTLPRTSGSYEQYF
clone_size: NA; v_call: TRBV2; cdr3_length: 15; d_call: TRBD1; j_call: TRBJ1-5; cdr3_nt: TGTGCCAGCAGTGAACAGGGGGTAGGCAATCAGCCCCAGCATTTT; cdr3_aa: CASSEQGVGNQPQHF
clone_size: many; v_call: TRBV7-8; cdr3_length: 16; d_call: TRBD2; j_call: TRBJ2-4; cdr3_nt: TGTGCCAGCAGCTTTGGACTAGCGGGAGGGAAAAACATTCAGTACTTC; cdr3_aa: CASSFGLAGGKNIQYF
clone_size: NA; v_call: TRBV7-2; cdr3_length: 12; d_call: NA; j_call: TRBJ2-3; cdr3_nt: TGTGCCAGCAGCTTAGCGGCAGATACGCAGTATTTT; cdr3_aa: CASSLAADTQYF
clone_size: few; v_call: TRBV7-9; cdr3_length: 15; d_call: TRBD2; j_call: TRBJ2-7; cdr3_nt: TGTGCCAGCAGCTATACTAGCGTTGGTTCCTACGAGCAGTACTTC; cdr3_aa: CASSYTSVGSYEQYF
clone_size: few; v_call: TRBV7-9; cdr3_length: 13; d_call: NA; j_call: TRBJ2-1; cdr3_nt: TGTGCCAGCAGCTTAGCGTCGGTCCGAGAGCAGTTCTTC; cdr3_aa: CASSLASVREQFF
clone_size: NA; v_call: TRBV7-6; cdr3_length: 13; d_call: NA; j_call: TRBJ1-2; cdr3_nt: TGTGCCAGCAGCTTAAGGGCAGGGAACGGCTACACCTTC; cdr3_aa: CASSLRAGNGYTF
clone_size: once; v_call: TRBV12-5; cdr3_length: 14; d_call: NA; j_call: TRBJ1-4; cdr3_nt: TGTGCTAGTGGCAAGGGAAGGTCACACGAAAAACTGTTTTTT; cdr3_aa: CASGKGRSHEKLFF
clone_size: few; v_call: TRBV12-3/TRBV12-4; cdr3_length: 17; d_call: NA; j_call: TRBJ2-3; cdr3_nt: TGTGCCAGCAGTGCTGGGGGAAGGGTTCGCGGCACAGATACGCAGTATTTT; cdr3_aa: CASSAGGRVRGTDTQYF
clone_size: NA; v_call: TRBV7-9; cdr3_length: 13; d_call: NA; j_call: TRBJ1-6; cdr3_nt: TGTGCCAGCAGCTTTGACCTTAATTCACCCCTCCACTTT; cdr3_aa: CASSFDLNSPLHF
clone_size: NA; v_call: TRBV28; cdr3_length: 13; d_call: TRBD1; j_call: TRBJ1-2; cdr3_nt: TGTGCCAGCTTCGGGTCGACAGGGGCCCCATACACCTTC; cdr3_aa: CASFGSTGAPYTF
clone_size: few; v_call: TRBV6-1; cdr3_length: 13; d_call: NA; j_call: TRBJ1-2; cdr3_nt: TGTGCCAGCAGTGAAGAGAAAGGCTATGGCTACACCTTC; cdr3_aa: CASSEEKGYGYTF
clone_size: few; v_call: TRBV27; cdr3_length: 17; d_call: NA; j_call: TRBJ2-5; cdr3_nt: TGTGCCAGCAGTCCCAATCCCCCAGCCTCGGGTCAAGAGACCCAGTACTTC; cdr3_aa: CASSPNPPASGQETQYF
clone_size: many; v_call: TRBV7-3; cdr3_length: 16; d_call: TRBD2; j_call: TRBJ2-1; cdr3_nt: TGTGCCAGCAGCTTTGCTAGCGGAAGCTCCTACAATGAGCAGTTCTTC; cdr3_aa: CASSFASGSSYNEQFF
clone_size: NA; v_call: TRBV10-2; cdr3_length: 15; d_call: TRBD1; j_call: TRBJ1-4; cdr3_nt: TGCGCCAGCAGTGAGTTTGGGACAGGGAATGAAAAACTGTTTTTT; cdr3_aa: CASSEFGTGNEKLFF
clone_size: few; v_call: TRBV10-3; cdr3_length: 18; d_call: TRBD2; j_call: TRBJ2-5; cdr3_nt: TGTGCCATCAGTGAGGGAGTAGCGGGGGGCTTGTACCAAGAGACCCAGTACTTC; cdr3_aa: CAISEGVAGGLYQETQYF
clone_size: NA; v_call: TRBV15; cdr3_length: 12; d_call: TRBD2; j_call: TRBJ2-7; cdr3_nt: TGTGCCACCAGCAGAGCTGGGCGGGAGCTGTACTTC; cdr3_aa: CATSRAGRELYF
clone_size: once; v_call: TRBV7-2; cdr3_length: 14; d_call: NA; j_call: TRBJ1-4; cdr3_nt: TGTGCCAGCAGCTTAAGTCGGATTAATGAAAAACTGTTTTTT; cdr3_aa: CASSLSRINEKLFF
clone_size: once; v_call: TRBV7-9; cdr3_length: 15; d_call: TRBD2; j_call: TRBJ2-5; cdr3_nt: TGTGCCAGCAAGACTAGCGGGAGTTTGGAAGAGACCCAGTACTTC; cdr3_aa: CASKTSGSLEETQYF
clone_size: NA; v_call: TRBV20-1; cdr3_length: 14; d_call: NA; j_call: TRBJ2-7; cdr3_nt: TGCAGTGCTAGAGCCCCACAGGACGTCTACGAGCAGTACTTC; cdr3_aa: CSARAPQDVYEQYF
clone_size: few; v_call: TRBV10-3; cdr3_length: 13; d_call: NA; j_call: TRBJ2-7; cdr3_nt: TGTGCCATCAGTGTAGCGGCCTCCTACGAGCAGTACTTC; cdr3_aa: CAISVAASYEQYF
clone_size: NA; v_call: TRBV12-3/TRBV12-4; cdr3_length: 13; d_call: NA; j_call: TRBJ1-2; cdr3_nt: TGTGCCAGCACCAAGAGGGTCGACTATGGCTACACCTTC; cdr3_aa: CASTKRVDYGYTF
clone_size: NA; v_call: TRBV27; cdr3_length: 15; d_call: NA; j_call: TRBJ2-1; cdr3_nt: TGTGCCAGCCGTCGACAGCCCAGCTCCTACAATGAGCAGTTCTTC; cdr3_aa: CASRRQPSSYNEQFF
clone_size: NA; v_call: TRBV6-6; cdr3_length: 14; d_call: TRBD1; j_call: TRBJ2-7; cdr3_nt: TGTGCCAGCAGCTGGGGGACAGGGCACTACGAGCAGTACTTC; cdr3_aa: CASSWGTGHYEQYF
clone_size: NA; v_call: TRBV12-3/TRBV12-4; cdr3_length: 16; d_call: NA; j_call: TRBJ1-5; cdr3_nt: TGTGCCAGCAGTTTAGTATTCGGGGGGCATGGTCAGCCCCAGCATTTT; cdr3_aa: CASSLVFGGHGQPQHF
clone_size: few; v_call: TRBV7-9; cdr3_length: 15; d_call: TRBD1; j_call: TRBJ1-6; cdr3_nt: TGTGCCAGCAGTTCCCGGGGCAGGGGGCATTCACCCCTCCACTTT; cdr3_aa: CASSSRGRGHSPLHF
clone_size: NA; v_call: TRBV28; cdr3_length: 13; d_call: NA; j_call: TRBJ1-3; cdr3_nt: TGTGCCAGCAGTTACAGGGTTGGAAACACCATATATTTT; cdr3_aa: CASSYRVGNTIYF
clone_size: NA; v_call: TRBV12-3/TRBV12-4; cdr3_length: 11; d_call: NA; j_call: TRBJ2-1; cdr3_nt: TGTGCCAGCAGAGCCCCCAATGAGCAGTTCTTC; cdr3_aa: CASRAPNEQFF
clone_size: few; v_call: TRBV12-3/TRBV12-4; cdr3_length: 17; d_call: TRBD2; j_call: TRBJ2-2; cdr3_nt: TGTGCCAGCAGCTCTCCCAGGACTAGCGTTTACACCGGGGAGCTGTTTTTT; cdr3_aa: CASSSPRTSVYTGELFF
clone_size: many; v_call: TRBV7-2; cdr3_length: 13; d_call: NA; j_call: TRBJ2-7; cdr3_nt: TGTGCCAGCAGCTTGGGGGAACGCTACGAGCAGTACTTC; cdr3_aa: CASSLGERYEQYF
clone_size: few; v_call: TRBV27; cdr3_length: 17; d_call: NA; j_call: TRBJ1-5; cdr3_nt: TGTGCCAGCAGTTTATACCCCCCAGGAGGAAGCAATCAGCCCCAGCATTTT; cdr3_aa: CASSLYPPGGSNQPQHF
clone_size: NA; v_call: TRBV7-8; cdr3_length: 13; d_call: TRBD2; j_call: TRBJ2-7; cdr3_nt: TGTGCCGCCGGGACTAGCGGCTCCTACGAGCAGTACTTC; cdr3_aa: CAAGTSGSYEQYF
clone_size: NA; v_call: TRBV5-6; cdr3_length: 14; d_call: TRBD1; j_call: TRBJ1-1; cdr3_nt: TGTGCCAGCAGCTTGCAGGGCACAGGGGATGAAGCTTTCTTT; cdr3_aa: CASSLQGTGDEAFF
clone_size: few; v_call: TRBV7-2; cdr3_length: 13; d_call: TRBD2; j_call: TRBJ2-5; cdr3_nt: TGTGCCAGCAGCTCGGGGACTAGCGGGACCCAGTACTTC; cdr3_aa: CASSSGTSGTQYF
clone_size: NA; v_call: TRBV28; cdr3_length: 15; d_call: TRBD1; j_call: TRBJ2-4; cdr3_nt: TGTGCCAGCAGTCCACCCGGGACAGGGAGTCGCATTCAGTACTTC; cdr3_aa: CASSPPGTGSRIQYF
clone_size: many; v_call: TRBV7-9; cdr3_length: 14; d_call: TRBD1; j_call: TRBJ2-5; cdr3_nt: TGTGCCAGCAGCTGGAACAGGGGGCCGGAGACCCAGTACTTC; cdr3_aa: CASSWNRGPETQYF
clone_size: many; v_call: TRBV7-6; cdr3_length: 13; d_call: NA; j_call: TRBJ2-3; cdr3_nt: TGTGCCAGCAGCGTAAGAAGCCCAGATACGCAGTATTTT; cdr3_aa: CASSVRSPDTQYF
clone_size: NA; v_call: TRBV19; cdr3_length: 14; d_call: NA; j_call: TRBJ1-2; cdr3_nt: TGTGCCAGTAGAGGCAGGCGATCTAACTATGGCTACACCTTC; cdr3_aa: CASRGRRSNYGYTF
clone_size: few; v_call: TRBV6-5; cdr3_length: 14; d_call: NA; j_call: TRBJ1-1; cdr3_nt: TGTGCCAGCAGCCAAGACAGTTCGTTCACTGAAGCTTTCTTT; cdr3_aa: CASSQDSSFTEAFF
clone_size: NA; v_call: TRBV27; cdr3_length: 15; d_call: NA; j_call: TRBJ1-2; cdr3_nt: TGTGCCAGCGGATCGGGCGACGGGACCAACTATGGCTACACCTTC; cdr3_aa: CASGSGDGTNYGYTF
clone_size: NA; v_call: TRBV24-1; cdr3_length: 16; d_call: TRBD2; j_call: TRBJ2-1; cdr3_nt: TGTGCCACCAGTGATGCGGGGGGGCACTCCTACAATGAGCAGTTCTTC; cdr3_aa: CATSDAGGHSYNEQFF